These 24 T cell receptor beta chains originate from one sample sequenced in a study of T cell clonality in common variable immunodeficiency. Study results and caveats: Fewer deletions and N-nucleotide insertions were reportedly seen in common variable immunodeficiency TCR beta sequences.

Antigens for these TCRs are unknown. Here immunoSEQ multiplex PCR was the method, and the copy in TCRdb shows in-frame clones only, minus some. The table lists around 40,000 clones, no singletons, with around 6% in the top ten. The sequenced material came from peripheral blood mononuclear cells. These receptors were taken from a human donor with common variable immunodeficiency.

This clone has a handful of counts. The read terminates 3 residues ahead of where the CDR3 ends, so the germline J gene completes it. The rearrangement links TRBV30 to TRBJ2-1; the D gene is possibly TRBD2 (6 bases). V was clipped by 1 base and J by 2 bases, with 9 bases between them. The germline V gene has CDR1 GTSNPN and CDR2 SVGIG (reference sequence). The CDR3 spans 14 residues. This CDR3 is CAWSASSAYNEQFF. The DNA read from the CDR3 is TGTGCCTGGAGTGCGTCTAGCGCCTACAATGAG.

In this sample, this clone turned up many times. The read terminates 3 residues ahead of where the CDR3 ends, so the germline J gene completes it. The rearrangement uses TRBV12-3 or TRBV12-4 and TRBJ2-7; a weak D match, TRBD2 (6 bases). This CDR3 is 15 amino acids long. V was pared by 0 bases and J by 5 bases, with 14 bases between. The CDR3 DNA, read in part, is TGTGCCAGCAGTTTAGCCCGAGGAGGGTCTGACGAG. Protein sequence: CASSLARGGSDE. The full CDR3 is CASSLARGGSDEQYF.

This clone was detected only a few times. The read terminates 3 residues before the CDR3 end, so the remaining end is supplied by the germline J gene. The chain is built from TRBV29-1 and TRBJ2-1, with D maybe TRBD2 (5 bases). The CDR3 loop spans 14 amino acids. V gave up 4 bases and J gave up 2 bases, with 12 bases separating them. CDR1 and CDR2 (germline): SQVTM, ANQGSEA. The CDR3 region is CSVVRAEAYNEQFF. The CDR3 DNA, read in part, is TGCAGCGTTGTCAGAGCGGAGGCCTACAATGAG.

This clone was seen a few times. The DNA ends 3 residues before the CDR3 does, and the rest of the CDR3 is filled in from the germline J gene. The chain is built from TRBV7-7 and TRBJ2-1; 13 nucleotides line up with TRBD2. The germline V gene encodes CDR1 SSHAT and CDR2 FNYEAQ (reference sequence). The CDR3 consists of 16 residues. The V segment lost 5 bases and the J segment 4 bases; nucleotides outside the gene matches: 5. CDR3 bases read: TGTGCCAGCAGCACGCGGACTAGCGGGGGTTACAATGAG. It encodes CASSTRTSGGYNE. From start to end, the CDR3 is CASSTRTSGGYNEQFF.

This clone was detected many times. The read terminates 3 residues before the CDR3 end, so the remaining end is supplied by the germline J gene. The rearrangement uses TRBV15 and TRBJ2-5, with a tentative D call TRBD1 (5 bases). This CDR3 is 14 amino acids long. V was cut by 3 bases and J by 2 bases, with 10 bases left in between. CDR1 and CDR2 (germline): LNHNV, YYDKDF (reference sequence). CDR3 bases read: TGTGCCACCAGCAGGATGGGGCAGCAAGAGACC. This gives the protein CATSRMGQQET. The full CDR3 is CATSRMGQQETQYF.

In the case of this clone: Read data end 3 residues before the CDR3 end; the end is taken from the germline J gene. The chain joins TRBV7-9 to TRBJ1-1; 7 bases align to TRBD1. This CDR3 is built from 13 residues. Germline CDR1 reads SEHNR; CDR2 reads FQNEAQ (reference sequence). CDR3 bases read: TGTGCCAGCAGCTTAGGCCCGGGACAGGAA. Translating gives CASSLGPGQE. In full, the CDR3 is CASSLGPGQEAFF.

With respect to this clone: The read ends 3 residues shy of where the CDR3 ends; the end is completed using the germline J gene. This chain links TRBV20-1 with TRBJ2-7; possibly TRBD1 for D (6 bases). Germline V gene lookup returns CDR1 DFQATT and CDR2 SNEGSKA (reference sequence). Deletions cut 6 bases from V and 3 bases from J, with 18 bases between. The CDR3 extends over 14 amino acids. CDR3 DNA, as far as it was read: TGCAGTGCCCTCAGAGGGGGATATGACTACGAG. Amino acids: CSALRGGYDYE. The whole CDR3 reads CSALRGGYDYEQYF.

Concerning this clone itself: The CDR3 end falls 3 residues outside the read, so it is completed with the germline J gene. The chain carries TRBV7-9 and TRBJ2-7; 7 bases map to TRBD2. V lost 1 base to trimming and J lost 2 bases; unmatched junction nucleotides: 5. CDR3 length: 15 residues. CDR1 SEHNR and CDR2 FQNEAQ come from the germline V gene (reference sequence). CDR3 sequence reads: CASSLGASGAYEQYF. The sequenced CDR3 bases are TGTGCCAGCAGCTTAGGGGCCAGCGGGGCCTACGAG. Variable domain in full (rest from reference TRBV7-9 and TRBJ2-7): DTGVSQNPRHKITKRGQNVTFRCDPISEHNRLYWYRQTLGQGPEFLTYFQNEAQLEKSRLLSDRFSAERPKGSFSTLEIQRTEQGDSAMYLCASSLGASGAYEQYFGPGTRLTVT.

This clone was detected ten times or more. The CDR3 goes on 3 residues after the read ends, and that part is filled in from the germline J gene. This chain connects TRBV2 to TRBJ2-1; D is undetermined. The germline CDR1 and CDR2 sequences are SNHLY and FYNNEI. The length of the CDR3 is 12 residues. V gave up 1 base and J gave up 9 bases, with 7 bases separating them. CDR3 amino acids: CASSEGSFEQFF. CDR3 bases read: TGTGCCAGCAGTGAAGGCAGTTTTGAG.

Comment on this clone: With the read ending 3 residues before the CDR3 end, the germline J gene is used to fill in that end. V and J are TRBV6-2 or TRBV6-3 and TRBJ2-2; 8 bases are a match to TRBD1. The CDR3 covers 17 residues. The V and J ends lost 2 bases and 2 bases, in that order; junction bases with no gene match: 7. The germline gives CDR1 MNHEY, CDR2 SVGEGT. CDR3 bases read: TGTGCCAGCAGTTACCGTCGGACAGGGTCTAACACCGGGGAG. It yields the protein CASSYRRTGSNTGE. Given in full, the CDR3 is CASSYRRTGSNTGELFF.

Ten or more counts support this clone. CDR3 sequence reads: CSASDPGTMNTEAFF. The covered CDR3 bases are TGCAGTGCTAGTGATCCCGGTACCATGAACACTGAA. This chain connects TRBV20-1 to TRBJ1-1; no reliable D call. The CDR3 is cut off 3 residues early in the read; its end comes from the germline J gene. From germline, CDR1 is DFQATT and CDR2 SNEGSKA (reference sequence). The CDR3 has 15 amino acids. The V gene lost 3 bases and the J gene lost 0 bases, with 14 bases spanning the gap.

Many counts were recorded for this clone. The DNA ends 3 residues before the CDR3 does, and the rest of the CDR3 is filled in from the germline J gene. This chain joins TRBV5-1 and TRBJ2-3, with 8 bases aligning to TRBD1. The CDR3 runs to 13 residues. Losses at the gene ends were 5 bases for V and 3 bases for J; bases not matched to a gene: 2. The germline V gene encodes CDR1 SGHRS and CDR2 YFSETQ. The part of the CDR3 DNA that was read is TGCGCCAGCAGTCGACAGGGGACAGATACG. It codes for CASSRQGTDT. The CDR3 in full is CASSRQGTDTQYF.

This clone was seen more than once but under ten times. The sequenced fragment ends 3 residues before the CDR3 boundary, so the rest is inferred from the germline J gene. The rearrangement uses TRBV19 and TRBJ1-5; D is undetermined. This CDR3 comprises 15 residues. The germline V and J ends were trimmed by 7 bases and 4 bases, with 17 bases remaining between them. Per the germline V gene, CDR1 is LNHDA and CDR2 is SQIVND (reference sequence). The CDR3 here is CASKDFRGRNQPQHF. The part of the CDR3 DNA that was read is TGTGCCAGTAAGGATTTTCGCGGAAGGAATCAGCCC.

This clone showed up many times. Read data end 3 residues before the CDR3 end; the end is taken from the germline J gene. V is TRBV2 and J is TRBJ1-1; 9 bases map to TRBD1. Germline CDR1 is SNHLY and CDR2 is FYNNEI. V shed 5 bases and J 4 bases; nucleotides not matched to a gene: 5. The CDR3 is made up of 14 amino acids. The DNA read from the CDR3 is TGTGCCAGCAGTCGGGACAGGGCGGTCACTGAA. Its protein product is CASSRDRAVTE. The whole CDR3 sequence is CASSRDRAVTEAFF.

As to this clone: The CDR3 extends 3 residues past the end of the read, so its final part is completed from the germline J gene. This sequence joins TRBV19 and TRBJ2-7; 9 nucleotides agree with TRBD1. The CDR3 is made up of 15 amino acids. Germline-derived CDR1 and CDR2 are LNHDA and SQIVND (reference sequence). The ends lost 6 bases at V and 2 bases at J; junction bases unmatched: 8. The CDR3 reads CASSAGTGMAYEQYF. The CDR3 DNA, read in part, is TGTGCCAGTAGCGCCGGGACAGGGATGGCCTACGAG.

Many counts were recorded for this clone. The read stops 3 residues short of the end of the CDR3; the missing end is completed from the germline J gene. The chain has TRBV7-3 and TRBJ2-2, with D perhaps matching TRBD1 (6 bases). This CDR3 comprises 15 residues. CDR1 is SGHTA and CDR2 is FQGTGA in the germline V gene. Between the trimmed V and J ends, which lost 4 bases and 5 bases, there was a span of 14 bases. This CDR3 is CASSSRFGQTGELFF. Incomplete CDR3 DNA: TGTGCCAGCAGCTCCCGTTTTGGACAGACCGGGGAG.

This clone occurred many times. The read finishes 3 residues shy of the CDR3 end, and the germline J gene is used to complete it. The V call is TRBV6-2 or TRBV6-3, the J call TRBJ2-7, with D tentatively TRBD1 (6 bases). This CDR3 is 14 amino acids long. Deletions cut 5 bases from V and 0 bases from J, with 11 bases between. Germline lookup yields CDR1 MNHEY and CDR2 SVGEGT. CDR3 loop: CASSPLTGSYEQYF. The part of the CDR3 DNA that was read is TGTGCCAGCAGTCCCCTGACAGGCTCCTACGAG.

This clone was found a few times. A read error may account for a junction end that differs from germline. The missing CDR3 end, 3 residues past where the read stops, is filled in from the germline J gene. This chain connects TRBV7-7 to TRBJ2-3; D ambiguous. The CDR3 covers 14 residues. The germline V gene has CDR1 SSHAT and CDR2 FNYEAQ (reference sequence). The sequenced part of the CDR3 DNA is TGTGCTAGCAGCTTTCGACTCCACACAGATACG. Its translation: CASSFRLHTDT. The CDR3 reads in full as CASSFRLHTDTQYF.

With regard to this clone: The read comes to an end 3 residues before the CDR3 does, leaving the germline J gene to fill in the end. The rearrangement joins TRBV5-1 to TRBJ2-1; 7 positions match TRBD1. CDR1 is SGHRS and CDR2 is YFSETQ in the germline V gene. The CDR3 loop spans 12 amino acids. J was trimmed by 9 bases and V by 4 bases; bases with no gene match: 4. Incomplete CDR3 DNA: TGCGCCAGCAGCCGGACAGGCGTTGAG. Its translation is CASSRTGVE. The whole CDR3 sequence is CASSRTGVEQFF.

This clone was recorded at least ten times. Read coverage stops 3 residues before the CDR3 terminus; the germline J gene supplies the remainder. The rearrangement joins TRBV7-6 to TRBJ2-7, with 7 nucleotides matching TRBD1. This CDR3 has 13 amino acids. Germline V gene data show CDR1 as SGHVS and CDR2 as FNYEAQ. With 4 bases clipped from V and 6 bases from J, the junction kept 6 bases outside the gene matches. This CDR3 is CASSSPRTGEQYF. The sequenced CDR3 bases are TGTGCCAGCAGCTCACCGAGGACAGGCGAG.

In regard to this clone: The DNA ends 3 residues before the CDR3 does, and the rest of the CDR3 is filled in from the germline J gene. The rearrangement links TRBV6-1 to TRBJ2-2; no definite D call. Germline V lookup: CDR1 MNHNS, CDR2 SASEGT. The ends were cut back, 0 bases at V and 10 bases at J, with 6 bases in the middle. CDR3 length equals 12 residues. The CDR3 DNA, read in part, is TGTGCCAGCAGTGAAGCCGCAGTGGAG. Translated: CASSEAAVE. The whole CDR3 protein is CASSEAAVELFF.

There are a few counts of this clone. The read falls 3 residues short of the CDR3 end, and the missing part is taken from the germline J gene. J is TRBJ1-1 and V is TRBV7-9; 9 bases are shared with TRBD1. Germline values: CDR1 SEHNR, CDR2 FQNEAQ (reference sequence). This CDR3 has 15 residues. After removal of 1 base from V and 7 bases from J, the junction contained 7 bases not matched to a gene. The CDR3 spells CASSLGGQGPIEAFF. CDR3 DNA, as far as it was read: TGTGCCAGCAGCTTAGGTGGACAGGGGCCGATTGAA.

This clone appeared many times. The sequenced fragment ends 3 residues before the CDR3 boundary, so the rest is inferred from the germline J gene. The V call is TRBV18, the J call TRBJ2-7; tentatively, D is TRBD2 (6 bases). Trimming pared 7 bases from V and 6 bases from J, leaving 16 bases between. The germline V gene has CDR1 KGHSH and CDR2 LQKENI. This CDR3 is 13 amino acids long. This CDR3 reads CASFPYGGAEQYF. The sequenced CDR3 bases are TGTGCCAGCTTCCCCTATGGAGGGGCCGAG.

CDR3 DNA (partial): TGTGCCTGGGGCCGGGACAGCCGAGTCGAG. Its translation is CAWGRDSRVE. The CDR3, in full, reads CAWGRDSRVEQYF. V gene TRBV30 combines with J gene TRBJ2-7; 7 nucleotides line up with TRBD1. The read finishes 3 residues shy of the CDR3 end, and the germline J gene is used to complete it. The germline CDR1 and CDR2 sequences are GTSNPN and SVGIG (reference sequence). The CDR3 consists of 13 residues. With V trimmed by 5 bases and J by 6 bases, 10 bases remained unmatched.